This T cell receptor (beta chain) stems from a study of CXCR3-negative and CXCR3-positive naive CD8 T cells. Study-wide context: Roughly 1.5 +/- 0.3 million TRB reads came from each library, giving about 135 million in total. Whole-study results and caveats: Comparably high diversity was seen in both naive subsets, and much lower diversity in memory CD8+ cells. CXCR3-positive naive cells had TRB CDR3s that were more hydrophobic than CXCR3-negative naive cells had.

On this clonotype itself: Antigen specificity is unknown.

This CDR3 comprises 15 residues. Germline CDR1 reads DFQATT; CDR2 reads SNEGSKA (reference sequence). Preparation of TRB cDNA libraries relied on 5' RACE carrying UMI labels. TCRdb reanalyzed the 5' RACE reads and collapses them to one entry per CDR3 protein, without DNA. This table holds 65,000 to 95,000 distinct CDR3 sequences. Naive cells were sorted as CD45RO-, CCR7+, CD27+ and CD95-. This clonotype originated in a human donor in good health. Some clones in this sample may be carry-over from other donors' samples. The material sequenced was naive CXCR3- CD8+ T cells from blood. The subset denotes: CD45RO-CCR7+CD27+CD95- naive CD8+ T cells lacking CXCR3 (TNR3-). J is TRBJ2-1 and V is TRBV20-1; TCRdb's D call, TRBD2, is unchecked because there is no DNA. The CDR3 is CSAREGLAPYNEQFF.